This T cell receptor beta chain appears in the sequencing data of a study of regulatory T cells in long-lasting Graves disease. Time point given: persistent/refractory GD, antithyroid drugs over 5 years with positive TRAb. From PBMCs, RNA was extracted and then used to make the TCR library. Criteria from the American Thyroid Association guidelines were applied to diagnose Graves' disease. This clonotype has a handful of counts. Through Arm-PCR of CDR3 regions and iRepertoire HTBI primers, TCR beta libraries were built. TCRdb itself ran the multiplex PCR reads through MiXCR, one entry per CDR3 protein. This table holds nearly 350,000 distinct CDR3 sequences, about 18% found once. The TCR comes from a female donor with Graves disease. Sequenced material: peripheral blood mononuclear cells (PBMCs), taken when the disease was refractory, from a patient treated with antithyroid drugs.

The CDR3 DNA reads TGTGCCAGCAGCCCAATGCGGCAGATAAATCAGCCCCAGCATTTT. As protein: CASSPMRQINQPQHF. The chain employs TRBV7-2 and TRBJ1-5, with D hard to call. V was trimmed by 5 bases and J by 4 bases, leaving 15 bases between them. CDR1 and CDR2 (germline): SGHTA, FQGNSA. The CDR3 loop spans 15 amino acids.